This T cell receptor beta chain comes out of a study of T cell responses to AZD1222 COVID-19 vaccine. Study-level findings and limits: A mostly white British donor set with more females was recruited, and clonal diversity was possibly underestimated. Among those given AZD1222, only 6 or 7 were seropositive at baseline.

As for this clone: Its cognate antigen is unknown.

Measured with immunoSEQ multiplex PCR; TCRdb has only the in-frame clones, and not every one. The top ten hold about 4.9% of the sample, which has about 150,000 clones, roughly 87% seen once. The CDR3 has 13 residues. Deletions cut 6 bases from V and 2 bases from J, with 10 bases between. The sample consisted of peripheral blood, taken 28 days after the second dose of the MenACWY control vaccine. The V gene is TRBV12-3 or TRBV12-4, the J gene TRBJ2-5; TRBD1 might be the D (5 bases). The TCR sequence derives from an adult who received the MenACWY meningococcal vaccine as a control. CDR3 residues: CASSIRAQETQYF. The CDR3 DNA is TGTGCCAGCAGCATCAGGGCGCAAGAGACCCAGTACTTC.